The 32 T cell receptor beta chains below all came from one sample that was sequenced in a study of T cell repertoires in cytomegalovirus infection. TCRdb reprocessed the reads via MiXCR and lists one record per CDR3 protein. The table includes some 150,000 distinct CDR3 sequences, 5% to 6.5% detected once. Sample: PBMCs. All receptors derive from a human donor in good health (CMV status not recorded). Some clones in this sample may be carry-over from other donors' samples.

This sequence joins TRBV19 and TRBJ1-1, with D tentatively TRBD1 (5 bases). The CDR3 extends over 16 amino acids. The V end was cut by 7 bases, the J end by 3 bases, with 21 bases between. Germline assignment: CDR1 LNHDA and CDR2 SQIVND (reference sequence). In DNA form, the CDR3 reads TGTGCCAGTACTCCTCTGGGGGATCGGGAGGACACTGAAGCTTTCTTT. It is translated as CASTPLGDREDTEAFF.

This clonotype has only a few counts. J is TRBJ2-5 and V is TRBV9, with D perhaps TRBD1 or TRBD2 (5 bases each). CDR3 length: 15 amino acids. Germline V CDR1 and CDR2: SGDLS, YYNGEE. Trimming removed 3 bases from V and 4 bases from J, with 16 bases in between. The CDR3 region is CASSAGTQGRETQYF. The CDR3 DNA reads TGTGCCAGCAGCGCCGGTACCCAGGGACGAGAGACCCAGTACTTC.

This clonotype was picked up many times. This chain links TRBV12-3 or TRBV12-4 with TRBJ1-4; 12 positions agree with TRBD1. V gave up 1 base and J gave up 7 bases; unmatched junction bases: 7. This CDR3 is built from 17 residues. CDR3 protein: CASSLGDRGPDGEKLFF. In DNA, the CDR3 is TGTGCCAGCAGTTTAGGGGACAGGGGGCCCGATGGTGAAAAACTGTTTTTT.

The CDR3: CASSLFKGENQPQHF. The CDR3 coding sequence is TGTGCCAGCAGTTTATTTAAAGGGGAAAATCAGCCCCAGCATTTT. J is TRBJ1-5 and V is TRBV12-3 or TRBV12-4; a weak D match, TRBD1 (5 bases). The CDR3 spans 15 residues. Between the trimmed V and J ends, which lost 2 bases and 4 bases, there was a span of 12 bases.

There are many counts of this clonotype. The chain couples TRBV10-3 to TRBJ1-6, with D perhaps TRBD1 (6 bases). The CDR3 totals 14 residues. The germline gives CDR1 ENHRY, CDR2 SYGVKD. Trimming pared 3 bases from V and 7 bases from J, leaving 10 bases between. CDR3 in DNA: TGTGCCATCAGTGACGACAGGAGGAATTCACCCCTCCACTTT. Encoded protein: CAISDDRRNSPLHF.

Ten or more counts support this clonotype. The chain recombines TRBV7-3 with TRBJ1-1; D uncertain. The V gene's germline CDR1 is SGHTA and CDR2 FQGTGA. The CDR3 totals 13 residues. Trimming left V 2 bases short and J 7 bases short, with 11 bases between. Written as DNA, the CDR3 is TGTGCCAGCAGCTTAGGAGGAGTTGGTGAAGCTTTCTTT. Amino acids: CASSLGGVGEAFF.

This clonotype has ten or more counts. This chain uses TRBV7-3 with TRBJ2-2; 7 bases match TRBD1. Germline assignment: CDR1 SGHTA and CDR2 FQGTGA. The V segment lost 4 bases and the J segment 4 bases; nucleotides outside the gene matches: 6. The CDR3 contains 15 residues. DNA for the CDR3: TGTGCCAGCAGCTGGGGGACAGAACTCACCGGGGAGCTGTTTTTT. This encodes CASSWGTELTGELFF.

Many counts were recorded for this clonotype. The CDR3, as DNA: TGTGCCAGCAGCCTCTCCCGGGACCCCCGGGACACCATATATTTT. It specifies CASSLSRDPRDTIYF. The chain couples TRBV7-6 to TRBJ1-3; tentative D call: TRBD1 (5 bases). The CDR3 length is 15 residues. V was clipped by 5 bases and J by 8 bases, with 19 bases between them. In germline, CDR1 is SGHVS, CDR2 FNYEAQ.

The table lists this clonotype with many counts. CDR3 region: CSARGENYGYTF. The CDR3 nucleotides are TGCAGTGCGCGGGGGGAGAACTATGGCTACACCTTC. The V call is TRBV20-1, the J call TRBJ1-2; possibly TRBD1 for D (5 bases). The CDR3 contains 12 residues. From germline, CDR1 is DFQATT and CDR2 SNEGSKA (reference sequence). The V gene lost 6 bases and the J gene lost 2 bases, with 10 bases spanning the gap.

This clonotype was seen more than once but under ten times. The chain employs TRBV5-1 and TRBJ2-3; 8 nucleotides align to TRBD2. This CDR3 has 15 residues. Trimming at V came to 2 bases and at J to 5 bases, leaving 7 bases not matched to a gene. Per the germline V gene, CDR1 is SGHRS and CDR2 is YFSETQ. CDR3 amino acids: CASSFIWRGEDTQYF. The CDR3 DNA reads as TGCGCCAGCAGCTTTATTTGGCGGGGGGAAGATACGCAGTATTTT.

This clonotype has at least ten counts. CDR3 in amino acids: CASSLRGGGTQTQYF. CDR3 DNA: TGTGCCAGCAGCTTAAGAGGCGGGGGAACACAGACCCAGTACTTC. This chain connects TRBV7-3 to TRBJ2-5; 7 bases line up with TRBD2. The CDR3 length is 15 residues. The V segment lost 1 base and the J segment 6 bases; nucleotides outside the gene matches: 8. Germline-derived CDR1 and CDR2 are SGHTA and FQGTGA.

This chain joins TRBV6-2 or TRBV6-3 and TRBJ2-7; a weak D match, TRBD2 (5 bases). There are 14 residues in the CDR3. CDR1 is MNHEY and CDR2 is SVGEGT in the germline V gene. Trimming removed 6 bases at V and 3 bases at J, with 15 bases between. The CDR3 loop is CASRQPGIYYEQYF. In nucleotides, the CDR3 is TGTGCCAGCAGACAACCGGGAATCTACTACGAGCAGTACTTC.

This clonotype was recorded many times. The chain uses TRBV28 and TRBJ2-7, with 7 bases aligning to TRBD1. The CDR3 runs to 13 residues. Losses at the gene ends were 6 bases for V and 9 bases for J; bases not matched to a gene: 11. CDR1 MDHEN and CDR2 SYDVKM come from the germline V gene. CDR3 loop: CASRAGERTGQYF. The DNA for the CDR3 is TGTGCCAGCAGAGCCGGGGAGAGGACAGGGCAGTACTTC. Using reference TRBV28 and TRBJ2-7 for the parts outside the CDR3, the full variable domain is DVKVTQSSRYLVKRTGEKVFLECVQDMDHENMFWYRQDPGLGLRLIYFSYDVKMKEKGDIPEGYSVSREKKERFSLILESASTNQTSMYLCASRAGERTGQYFGPGTRLTVT.

V gene TRBV6-5 combines with J gene TRBJ1-5; D unclear. V was shortened by 1 base and J by 3 bases, with 10 bases between the two germline ends. Germline loops: CDR1 MNHEY, CDR2 SVGAGI. There are 15 residues in the CDR3. CDR3 DNA: TGTGCCAGCAGTTACTGGCCGCTCCACAATCAGCCCCAGCATTTT. Encoded protein: CASSYWPLHNQPQHF.

In its sample, this clonotype was seen a few times. The J gene is TRBJ2-2, the V gene TRBV12-5, with 8 bases that match TRBD2. CDR3 length: 15 residues. J was trimmed by 0 bases and V by 8 bases; bases with no gene match: 5. The germline CDR1 and CDR2 sequences are LGHNT and FRNRAP. In DNA, the CDR3 is TGTGCTAGTTGCCGGGGGGGCTCGAACACCGGGGAGCTGTTTTTT. It translates to CASCRGGSNTGELFF.

This clonotype came up many times. The chain combines TRBV12-3 or TRBV12-4 with TRBJ2-3; possible D gene TRBD2, 7 bases. V was cut by 7 bases and J by 1 base, with 15 bases left in between. The length of the CDR3 is 15 residues. The CDR3 bases are TGTGCCAGCATTAGGGGGGGGGCGGGCACAGATACGCAGTATTTT. Protein: CASIRGGAGTDTQYF.

This clonotype was recorded at least ten times. V usage is TRBV12-3 or TRBV12-4 and J usage is TRBJ2-3; TRBD2 agrees at 7 bases. The V gene end was trimmed by 5 bases and the J gene end by 2 bases; junction bases not matched to a gene: 7. The CDR3 sequence is 15 residues long. DNA of the CDR3: TGTGCCAGCAGTCAAAGCGGGGACCCCACAGATACGCAGTATTTT. Protein sequence: CASSQSGDPTDTQYF.

In this sample, this clonotype turned up many times. The chain uses TRBV11-2 and TRBJ2-1, with D possibly being TRBD1 (6 bases). This CDR3 region has 16 residues. CDR1 is SGHAT, CDR2 FQNNGV, per germline. Trimming removed 5 bases from V and 6 bases from J, with 20 bases in between. CDR3: CASSPLDSGRGNEQFF. CDR3 sequence (DNA): TGTGCCAGCAGCCCCCTCGACTCAGGCAGGGGCAATGAGCAGTTCTTC.

Many counts were recorded for this clonotype. The V and J genes are TRBV6-5 and TRBJ2-3; D tentatively reads TRBD1 or TRBD2 (5 bases each). The germline V and J ends were trimmed by 2 bases and 0 bases, with 15 bases remaining between them. Per germline, CDR1 MNHEY and CDR2 SVGAGI. This CDR3 region has 17 residues. The CDR3 bases are TGTGCCAGCAGTTACAAATCCTGGGGGATCAGCACAGATACGCAGTATTTT. Protein: CASSYKSWGISTDTQYF.

The table lists this clonotype with many counts. The DNA for the CDR3 is TGTGCCAGCAGCTTTGGTCTCTACGAGCAGTACTTC. Its protein is CASSFGLYEQYF. The rearrangement joins TRBV7-2 to TRBJ2-7; unclear D gene. V shed 3 bases and J shed 3 bases, with 6 bases lying between them. The CDR3 has 12 residues. The germline CDR1 and CDR2 sequences are SGHTA and FQGNSA.

This clonotype was observed a handful of times. This chain joins TRBV9 and TRBJ2-5; 13 bases align to TRBD2. J was trimmed by 4 bases and V by 2 bases; bases with no gene match: 5. The CDR3 length is 16 residues. Germline values: CDR1 SGDLS, CDR2 YYNGEE. In nucleotides, the CDR3 is TGTGCCAGCAGCGTGGAACTAGCGGGGGGGCGAGAGACCCAGTACTTC. Translating gives CASSVELAGGRETQYF.

There are many counts of this clonotype. The chain has TRBV12-5 and TRBJ2-7, with D perhaps matching TRBD1 (5 bases). The CDR3 consists of 14 residues. Germline V gene data show CDR1 as LGHNT and CDR2 as FRNRAP. The V end lost 1 base, the J end lost 4 bases, and 11 bases lay between the germline ends. This CDR3 reads CASGLGTLNYEQYF. For the CDR3, the DNA is TGTGCTAGTGGTTTGGGGACATTAAATTACGAGCAGTACTTC.

This clonotype appeared a few times. The gene calls are TRBV12-5 and TRBJ2-1; D uncertain. The CDR3 sequence is 15 residues long. The V and J ends lost 5 bases and 0 bases respectively, with 11 bases between them. Looked up from germline, CDR1 is LGHNT and CDR2 is FRNRAP. The CDR3 is CASGTDGTSYNEQFF. The CDR3 DNA reads as TGTGCTAGTGGTACCGACGGTACCTCCTACAATGAGCAGTTCTTC.

This clonotype was detected a few times. The chain carries TRBV12-5 and TRBJ2-7; D is possibly TRBD1 or TRBD2 (5 bases each). Trimming took 6 bases from V and 4 from J, leaving 16 bases between them. From germline, CDR1 is LGHNT and CDR2 FRNRAP. The CDR3 totals 14 residues. The DNA of the CDR3 is TGTGCTAGTGGCGGCCGGGACGGCCTGTACGAGCAGTACTTC. Translating it yields CASGGRDGLYEQYF.

This chain uses TRBV20-1 with TRBJ1-1; possible D gene TRBD1, 5 bases. The V gene lost 3 bases and the J gene lost 5 bases, with 16 bases spanning the gap. CDR1 is DFQATT, CDR2 SNEGSKA, per germline (reference sequence). There are 14 residues in the CDR3. The CDR3 reads CSARRQGVGTEAFF. The CDR3 nucleotides read TGCAGTGCTAGGCGGCAGGGAGTAGGGACTGAAGCTTTCTTT.

The genes are TRBV5-6 and TRBJ1-1; 12 bases line up with TRBD1. The germline gives CDR1 SGHDT, CDR2 YYEEEE. The CDR3 is 16 amino acids. The V and J ends lost 5 bases and 1 base, in that order; junction bases with no gene match: 6. The CDR3 spells CASRGGTGGKNTEAFF. In DNA, the CDR3 is TGTGCCAGCAGGGGTGGGACAGGGGGCAAGAACACTGAAGCTTTCTTT.

The table lists this clonotype with a few counts. V is TRBV29-1 and J is TRBJ2-7, with D possibly being TRBD1 (6 bases). The germline V gene encodes CDR1 SQVTM and CDR2 ANQGSEA. The CDR3 is made up of 13 amino acids. Trimming cost V 5 bases and J 5 bases, with 16 bases left between them. CDR3 protein: CSVSPTGSDEQYF. Written as DNA, the CDR3 is TGCAGCGTTTCTCCTACAGGGTCGGACGAGCAGTACTTC.

Points on this clonotype: A much larger clone lies one base from this, so it may be a read error. The V and J genes are TRBV9 and TRBJ2-3; D is unresolved. The CDR3 has 13 amino acids. The V and J ends lost 2 bases and 0 bases respectively, with 4 bases between them. Germline CDR1 and CDR2: SGDLS and YYNGEE. The CDR3 protein is CASSVGSTDTQYF. For the CDR3, the DNA is TGTGCCAGCAGCGTGGGGAGCACAGATACGCAGTATTTT.

The chain links TRBV20-1 to TRBJ1-3; D gene unclear. Trimming removed 5 bases at V and 0 bases at J, with 11 bases between. CDR1 and CDR2 (germline): DFQATT, SNEGSKA (reference sequence). The CDR3 loop spans 14 amino acids. CDR3 coding DNA: TGCAGTGCTGAAGCCTCCTTCTCTGGAAACACCATATATTTT. Its protein is CSAEASFSGNTIYF.

This clonotype was seen at least ten times. This chain joins TRBV7-2 and TRBJ1-5; perhaps TRBD1 as D (5 bases). CDR1 is SGHTA, CDR2 FQGNSA, per germline. This CDR3 has 15 amino acids. Trimming took 0 bases from V and 4 from J, leaving 10 bases between them. This CDR3 reads CASSLATGTNQPQHF. In DNA form, the CDR3 reads TGTGCCAGCAGCTTAGCAACCGGGACGAATCAGCCCCAGCATTTT. The full variable domain, its missing parts supplied by reference TRBV7-2 and TRBJ1-5, is GAGVSQSPSNKVTEKGKDVELRCDPISGHTALYWYRQSLGQGLEFLIYFQGNSAPDKSGLPSDRFSAERTGGSVSTLTIQRTQQEDSAVYLCASSLATGTNQPQHFGDGTRLSIL.

There are many counts of this clonotype. V is TRBV7-8 and J is TRBJ2-7, with D uncertain. Germline CDR1 SGHVS, CDR2 FQNEAQ. CDR3 size: 18 residues. V was clipped by 5 bases and J by 0 bases, with 23 bases between them. This chain's CDR3 is CASSQPPTWGISSYEQYF. DNA of the CDR3: TGTGCCAGCAGCCAGCCCCCAACCTGGGGAATTAGCTCCTACGAGCAGTACTTC.

This clonotype was detected many times. The chain joins TRBV7-2 to TRBJ1-3; 7 nucleotides line up with TRBD1. The CDR3 is 14 amino acids. V was pared by 2 bases and J by 4 bases, with 2 bases of the junction left unmatched. Germline CDR1 reads SGHTA; CDR2 reads FQGNSA. CDR3 bases: TGTGCCAGCAGCTTAATAGGGGGCGGAAACACCATATATTTT. Its protein product is CASSLIGGGNTIYF.